This section outlines one T cell receptor beta chain sequence together with its context. The CDR3 contains 16 residues. J gave up 0 bases and V 3 bases, and 4 bases lay outside the gene matches. Germline CDR1 reads SGHRS; CDR2 reads YFSETQ. Sequencing used immunoSEQ multiplex PCR; TCRdb keeps in-frame clones, though not all of them. The sample lists 400,000 or so clones, 75% to 90% occurring once. This sample was included in a study of blood T cell repertoires in COVID-19. Study-wide context: T cells, B-cell-depleted T cells, or PBMCs provided the cDNA or gDNA that served as material.

This clonotype originated in a man aged 30 to 39 who had recovered from COVID-19. V is TRBV5-1 and J is TRBJ2-3; 10 nucleotides match TRBD1. Sequencing input: PBMCs or T cells enriched from blood (not recorded which). The chain's CDR3 is CASSWGTGVSTDTQYF. In DNA form, the CDR3 reads TGCGCCAGCAGCTGGGGGACAGGGGTCAGCACAGATACGCAGTATTTT.